This entry lists 17 T cell receptor beta chains sequenced from one sample in a study of cytomegalovirus exposure and HLA in healthy donors. 60 Vbeta and 13 Jbeta primers were used in PCR. Method: immunoSEQ multiplex PCR; TCRdb's copy keeps in-frame clones and lacks some. The sample consists of under 150,000 clones, approximately 80% of them appearing once. Sequenced sample: PBMCs. Receptors were obtained from a man between 50 and 59 years old in good health and CMV-seronegative.

The table lists this clone with a few counts. The CDR3 reads CASSAGGTGFYEQYF. Here the CDR3 DNA reads TGCGCCAGCAGCGCGGGTGGAACAGGGTTCTACGAGCAGTACTTC. V and J are TRBV5-1 and TRBJ2-7, with D possibly being TRBD1 (6 bases). CDR3 length: 15 amino acids. Between the trimmed V and J ends, which lost 4 bases and 3 bases, there was a span of 17 bases. Germline V lookup: CDR1 SGHRS, CDR2 YFSETQ.

This clone showed up just once. This sequence joins TRBV29-1 and TRBJ1-2; no clear D. With 4 bases removed from V and 5 bases from J, the gap between germline ends came to 17 bases. CDR1 and CDR2 from the germline V gene are SQVTM and ANQGSEA. The CDR3 is made up of 14 amino acids. The CDR3 here is CSVVGQTTGYGYTF. In DNA, the CDR3 is TGCAGCGTTGTTGGGCAAACCACGGGGTATGGCTACACCTTC.

V gene TRBV7-8 combines with J gene TRBJ1-1; D is uncertain. Trimming stripped 2 bases from V and 1 base from J, with 8 bases between. CDR3 length: 14 residues. Germline V gene data show CDR1 as SGHVS and CDR2 as FQNEAQ. CDR3 nucleotide sequence: TGTGCCAGCAGCTTATCTCGACAGAACACTGAAGCTTTCTTT. This gives the protein CASSLSRQNTEAFF.

This rearrangement joins TRBV29-1 to TRBJ2-3; 8 bases line up with TRBD2. V trimming: 7 bases; J trimming: 3 bases; junction bases outside the gene matches: 9. Germline V gene sequence: CDR1 SQVTM, CDR2 ANQGSEA. CDR3 size: 14 residues. CDR3 bases: TGCAGCGCGGGGGGGCGCAGGGTTACAGATACGCAGTATTTT. It yields the protein CSAGGRRVTDTQYF.

The chain couples TRBV5-6 to TRBJ1-4; no clear D gene. CDR1 SGHDT and CDR2 YYEEEE come from the germline V gene. The CDR3 length is 13 residues. V lost 4 bases and J lost 2, with 6 bases in between. The CDR3 protein is CASSLNTNEKLFF. The CDR3 region has the DNA TGTGCCAGCAGCCTAAATACTAATGAAAAACTGTTTTTT.

The chain has TRBV10-3 and TRBJ2-1; tentative D call: TRBD1 (6 bases). There are 14 residues in the CDR3. Deletions cut 7 bases from V and 4 bases from J, with 14 bases between. Germline CDR1 is ENHRY and CDR2 is SYGVKD. CDR3 protein: CAIILDSDYNEQFF. The CDR3 coding sequence is TGTGCCATCATATTGGACAGTGATTACAATGAGCAGTTCTTC.

This chain joins TRBV5-4 and TRBJ2-2; 8 bases map to TRBD1. This CDR3 spans 16 amino acids. Germline lookup yields CDR1 SGHNT and CDR2 YYREEE (reference sequence). Trimming took 0 bases from V and 5 from J; bases not matched to a gene: 6. This CDR3 reads CASSLAAQGATGELFF. In nucleotides, the CDR3 is TGTGCCAGCAGCTTGGCTGCCCAGGGGGCGACCGGGGAGCTGTTTTTT.

J is TRBJ2-7 and V is TRBV21-1; the table's D gene call, TRBD1, was not cross checked with the DNA. TRBV21-1 is marked as a pseudogene. The CDR3 contains 11 residues. In DNA form, the CDR3 reads TGTGCCGGAAGGGGTTCCTACGAGCAGTACTTC. Translation gives CAGRGSYEQYF.

The genes are TRBV11-2 and TRBJ1-2; perhaps TRBD1 as D (5 bases). The germline V gene encodes CDR1 SGHAT and CDR2 FQNNGV. Deletions cut 5 bases from V and 3 bases from J, with 16 bases between. The length of the CDR3 is 15 residues. This CDR3 reads CASSPVPTGDYGYTF. CDR3 in DNA: TGTGCCAGCAGCCCCGTCCCCACGGGGGACTATGGCTACACCTTC. Full variable domain (outside the CDR3, taken from reference TRBV11-2 and TRBJ1-2): EAGVAQSPRYKIIEKRQSVAFWCNPISGHATLYWYQQILGQGPKLLIQFQNNGVVDDSQLPKDRFSAERLKGVDSTLKIQPAKLEDSAVYLCASSPVPTGDYGYTFGSGTRLTVV.

This clone came up once. CDR3 sequence reads: CASRPPWTDTHYEQYF. For the CDR3, the DNA is TGCGCCAGCAGGCCCCCTTGGACAGACACCCACTACGAGCAGTACTTC. The chain recombines TRBV5-1 with TRBJ2-5, with D perhaps matching TRBD1 (6 bases). With the DNA end fitting TRBJ2-7 better, the J assignment may be wrong. The CDR3 loop spans 16 amino acids. Germline-derived CDR1 and CDR2 are SGHRS and YFSETQ.

CDR3 nucleotide sequence: TGCGCCAGCAGCTTCGACAGGGGCTATGAAAAACTGTTTTTT. This encodes CASSFDRGYEKLFF. The rearrangement links TRBV5-1 to TRBJ1-4; 8 bases are a match to TRBD1. The CDR3 length is 14 residues. Germline lookup yields CDR1 SGHRS and CDR2 YFSETQ. J lost 6 bases, V lost 2 bases, and 3 bases had no gene match. Full variable domain (remainder filled in from reference TRBV5-1 and TRBJ1-4): KAGVTQTPRYLIKTRGQQVTLSCSPISGHRSVSWYQQTPGQGLQFLFEYFSETQRNKGNFPGRFSGRQFSNSRSEMNVSTLELGDSALYLCASSFDRGYEKLFFGSGTQLSVL.

The genes are TRBV5-1 and TRBJ2-1, with 9 bases identical to TRBD2. Per germline, CDR1 SGHRS and CDR2 YFSETQ. This CDR3 contains 15 residues. The V and J ends lost 4 bases and 7 bases, in that order; junction bases with no gene match: 9. CDR3 nucleotides: TGCGCCAGCAGCCCTCTCCCCAGCGGGGGGAATGAGCAGTTCTTC. Its protein product is CASSPLPSGGNEQFF.

In its sample, this clone was seen a few times. V gene TRBV5-1 combines with J gene TRBJ2-1, with 10 positions matching TRBD1. The CDR3 consists of 18 residues. The J segment lost 4 bases and the V segment lost 4 bases, leaving 14 bases of the junction unmatched. Germline-derived CDR1 and CDR2 are SGHRS and YFSETQ. CDR3 in amino acids: CASSPSFTGQGTYNEQFF. The CDR3 bases are TGCGCCAGCAGCCCTTCATTCACGGGACAGGGGACATACAATGAGCAGTTCTTC.

This CDR3 reads CASSLTGGAQSYGYTF. The CDR3 nucleotides are TGTGCCAGCAGCTTAACTGGGGGGGCGCAGAGCTATGGCTACACCTTC. V is TRBV7-3 and J is TRBJ1-2; D is possibly TRBD1 (6 bases). CDR3 size: 16 residues. Trimming cost V 0 bases and J 4 bases, with 15 bases left between them. Germline CDR1 is SGHTA and CDR2 is FQGTGA. The full variable domain, its missing parts supplied by reference TRBV7-3 and TRBJ1-2, is GAGVSQTPSNKVTEKGKYVELRCDPISGHTALYWYRQSLGQGPEFLIYFQGTGAADDSGLPNDRFFAVRPEGSVSTLKIQRTERGDSAVYLCASSLTGGAQSYGYTFGSGTRLTVV.

In its sample, this clone was seen once. The chain combines TRBV20-1 with TRBJ1-2; 8 bases match TRBD1. Germline lookup yields CDR1 DFQATT and CDR2 SNEGSKA (reference sequence). The CDR3 is made up of 11 amino acids. The CDR3 DNA reads as TGCATTCCAGGACAGGGTTACGGCTACACCTTC. Residues: CIPGQGYGYTF.

The gene calls are TRBV9 and TRBJ1-1; D gene unclear. Trimming cost V 0 bases and J 5 bases, with 14 bases left between them. Germline values: CDR1 SGDLS, CDR2 YYNGEE. This CDR3 has 15 amino acids. The CDR3 loop is CASSVDSGIWTEAFF. In DNA form, the CDR3 reads TGTGCCAGCAGCGTAGATTCGGGGATTTGGACTGAAGCTTTCTTT.

This clone has a handful of counts. V usage is TRBV12-5 and J usage is TRBJ1-4, with unresolved D. The CDR3 spans 14 residues. In germline, CDR1 is LGHNT, CDR2 FRNRAP. Trimming stripped 3 bases from V and 8 bases from J, with 13 bases between. This chain's CDR3 is CASGFQLPGEKLFF. The CDR3 DNA reads as TGTGCTAGTGGTTTCCAGTTACCGGGGGAAAAACTGTTTTTT.